Reported below is one T cell receptor beta chain. This entry is derived from a study of control samples from healthy donors and cancer patients. The CDR3 has 16 amino acids. From germline, CDR1 is SGHRS and CDR2 YFSETQ. The junction had 5 bases not matched to a gene; V was cut back by 0 bases and J by 4 bases. The data were produced by immunoSEQ multiplex PCR, yet TCRdb's version contains in-frame clones alone and is incomplete. Here the sample spans more than 85,000 clones, approximately 84% being singletons. The TCR was taken from a man aged 65 to 79 with lung cancer. The sample taken for sequencing was PBMCs. The chain couples TRBV5-1 to TRBJ1-1; 11 nucleotides align to TRBD1. The CDR3 is CASSLARGQGGTEAFF. Here the CDR3 DNA reads TGCGCCAGCAGCTTGGCCCGGGGACAGGGGGGCACTGAAGCTTTCTTT.